The 18 T cell receptor beta chains reported below all come from one sample, sequenced in a study of blood T cell repertoires in COVID-19 (TCRdb year 2020). Receptor amplification or capture employed the immunoSEQ multiplex PCR assay. What TCRdb holds here is the immuneACCESS table cut down to in-frame rearrangements. Part of the clones is not present; checked against another copy, under half of the missing clones reflect an unresolved V gene, and the others are unexplained. This sample holds roughly 160,000 clones; around 86% were observed only once. Nearly 8.5% of the sample lies in the top ten. The sequencing input was peripheral blood. These receptors were obtained from a man in his sixties with acute or convalescent COVID-19.

V usage is TRBV10-3 and J usage is TRBJ1-3; unclear D gene. The CDR3 length is 14 residues. V lost 2 bases and J lost 0, with 5 bases in between. CDR1 and CDR2 (germline): ENHRY, SYGVKD. For the CDR3, the DNA is TGTGCCATCAGTGAGACACACTCTGGAAACACCATATATTTT. Translated: CAISETHSGNTIYF.

The genes are TRBV18 and TRBJ2-3, with TRBD2 matching 9 bases. There are 15 residues in the CDR3. V gave up 3 bases and J gave up 6 bases; unmatched junction bases: 7. Germline CDR1 reads KGHSH; CDR2 reads LQKENI. The CDR3 sequence: CASSPSLAGLDTQYF. CDR3 DNA sequence: TGTGCCAGCTCACCGTCGCTAGCGGGACTGGATACGCAGTATTTT.

V usage is TRBV7-2 and J usage is TRBJ1-2, with D maybe TRBD1 (5 bases). Germline values: CDR1 SGHTA, CDR2 FQGNSA. The CDR3 is made up of 13 amino acids. V lost 0 bases, J lost 6 bases, and 8 bases lay in between. CDR3 in DNA: TGTGCCAGCAGCTTAGCTTCGGGGGATGGCTACACCTTC. The encoded protein is CASSLASGDGYTF. Together with reference TRBV7-2 and TRBJ1-2, the CDR3 gives the full variable domain: GAGVSQSPSNKVTEKGKDVELRCDPISGHTALYWYRQSLGQGLEFLIYFQGNSAPDKSGLPSDRFSAERTGGSVSTLTIQRTQQEDSAVYLCASSLASGDGYTFGSGTRLTVV.

The chain recombines TRBV29-1 with TRBJ1-1; D might be TRBD1 (5 bases). Germline V lookup: CDR1 SQVTM, CDR2 ANQGSEA. There are 13 residues in the CDR3. V was trimmed by 1 base and J by 11 bases, leaving 17 bases between them. The CDR3 sequence is CSVEGEGSGDAFF. The CDR3 bases are TGCAGCGTTGAAGGAGAGGGCTCGGGGGATGCTTTCTTT.

This clone appeared a single time. This chain connects TRBV19 to TRBJ1-3; D is possibly TRBD1 (6 bases). V lost 6 bases and J lost 4, with 19 bases in between. Germline CDR1 is LNHDA and CDR2 is SQIVND (reference sequence). The CDR3 spans 16 residues. The CDR3 region has the DNA TGTGCCAGTAGCCAACAGGGTACCCCGCCCGGAAACACCATATATTTT. Protein sequence: CASSQQGTPPGNTIYF.

The chain uses TRBV7-3 and TRBJ2-3, with D unresolved. V gave up 5 bases and J gave up 5 bases, with 20 bases separating them. This CDR3 spans 16 amino acids. CDR1 is SGHTA and CDR2 is FQGTGA in the germline V gene. This chain's CDR3 is CASSRQGPPSGDTQYF. The CDR3 nucleotides read TGTGCCAGCAGCCGGCAAGGCCCCCCTTCGGGAGATACGCAGTATTTT.

The J gene is TRBJ1-5, the V gene TRBV7-2; no definite D call. Germline CDR1 is SGHTA and CDR2 is FQGNSA. This CDR3 has 15 residues. V was clipped by 5 bases and J by 1 base, with 12 bases between them. For the CDR3, the DNA is TGTGCCAGCAGCCCCGAGGCTTTAAGCAATCAGCCCCAGCATTTT. This codes for CASSPEALSNQPQHF.

This clone was seen a few times. The chain uses TRBV19 and TRBJ1-2; 10 nucleotides match TRBD1. Trimming at V came to 6 bases and at J to 4 bases, leaving 8 bases not matched to a gene. Germline loops: CDR1 LNHDA, CDR2 SQIVND (reference sequence). The CDR3 consists of 15 residues. The CDR3 sequence is CASRSGTGVIYGYTF. CDR3 DNA sequence: TGTGCCAGTAGATCCGGGACAGGGGTTATCTATGGCTACACCTTC. Full variable domain (outside the CDR3, taken from reference TRBV19 and TRBJ1-2): DGGITQSPKYLFRKEGQNVTLSCEQNLNHDAMYWYRQDPGQGLRLIYYSQIVNDFQKGDIAEGYSVSREKKESFPLTVTSAQKNPTAFYLCASRSGTGVIYGYTFGSGTRLTVV.

The chain carries TRBV9 and TRBJ1-6; 9 nucleotides agree with TRBD1. The CDR3 is made up of 16 amino acids. Germline V CDR1 and CDR2: SGDLS, YYNGEE. After removal of 0 bases from V and 9 bases from J, the junction contained 7 bases not matched to a gene. CDR3 nucleotide sequence: TGTGCCAGCAGCGTAGGAGGGACAGGGATCAGTTCACCCCTCCACTTT. Its translation: CASSVGGTGISSPLHF.

The rearrangement links TRBV28 to TRBJ2-5; D gene uncertain. V was trimmed by 6 bases and J by 1 base, leaving 15 bases between them. This CDR3 comprises 15 residues. Germline loops: CDR1 MDHEN, CDR2 SYDVKM. CDR3 nucleotides: TGTGCCAGCAGGACGAGGTCCCGCCTCCAAGAGACCCAGTACTTC. Translating gives CASRTRSRLQETQYF.

Note on this clone: Other nucleotide sequences from this sample produce the same CDR3. The V call is TRBV28, the J call TRBJ1-2; 7 bases agree with TRBD1. The CDR3 is made up of 12 amino acids. The germline gives CDR1 MDHEN, CDR2 SYDVKM. With V trimmed by 3 bases and J by 5 bases, 0 bases remained unmatched. The chain's CDR3 is CASSLGQYGYTF. DNA of the CDR3: TGTGCCAGCAGTTTGGGACAGTATGGCTACACCTTC.

This clone was seen a few times. The V and J genes are TRBV19 and TRBJ1-1, with D unresolved. Germline CDR1 is LNHDA and CDR2 is SQIVND (reference sequence). The CDR3 loop spans 15 amino acids. Trimming took off 3 bases at V and 1 base at J, with 12 bases between the two ends. This chain's CDR3 is CASSMLRGGNTEAFF. The DNA for the CDR3 is TGTGCCAGTAGTATGCTGCGGGGAGGGAACACTGAAGCTTTCTTT.

V usage is TRBV30 and J usage is TRBJ2-1, with 10 bases identical to TRBD2. The CDR3 is 14 residues long. Germline CDR1 reads GTSNPN; CDR2 reads SVGIG (reference sequence). Unmatched junction bases numbered 12, after V lost 2 bases and J lost 14 bases. CDR3 loop: CAWSPGLAGAREFF. The DNA of the CDR3 is TGTGCCTGGAGTCCAGGTCTAGCGGGAGCGCGGGAGTTCTTC.

V and J are TRBV29-1 and TRBJ1-2; no clear D. Germline V gene lookup returns CDR1 SQVTM and CDR2 ANQGSEA. Trimming stripped 2 bases from V and 6 bases from J, with 10 bases between. This CDR3 region has 12 residues. CDR3 nucleotides: TGCAGCGTTGAACCAGGAGCGGATGGCTACACCTTC. Its translation: CSVEPGADGYTF. Full variable domain (rest looked up from reference TRBV29-1 and TRBJ1-2): SAVISQKPSRDICQRGTSLTIQCQVDSQVTMMFWYRQQPGQSLTLIATANQGSEATYESGFVIDKFPISRPNLTFSTLTVSNMSPEDSSIYLCSVEPGADGYTFGSGTRLTVV.

V is TRBV9 and J is TRBJ1-1; possibly TRBD1 for D (6 bases). Germline CDR1 is SGDLS and CDR2 is YYNGEE. With 4 bases removed from V and 1 base from J, the gap between germline ends came to 14 bases. The CDR3 is 15 amino acids. In DNA, the CDR3 is TGTGCCAGCAGCCCCCTGGGGGCAGGGAACACTGAAGCTTTCTTT. Translating it yields CASSPLGAGNTEAFF.

Comment on this clone: The same CDR3 arises from other DNA sequences in this sample as well. This chain connects TRBV10-1 to TRBJ2-7; TRBD2 agrees at 11 bases. Per the germline V gene, CDR1 is WNHNN and CDR2 is SYGVQD (reference sequence). This CDR3 has 17 residues. The V and J ends lost 6 bases and 3 bases, in that order; junction bases with no gene match: 13. The CDR3 DNA reads TGCGCCAGCAGGGTAACTAGCGGGAGAGGGGCCCTCTACGAGCAGTACTTC. Its translation is CASRVTSGRGALYEQYF.

V and J are TRBV4-1 and TRBJ1-5; TRBD1 matches at 8 bases. This CDR3 is built from 15 residues. The ends lost 0 bases at V and 6 bases at J; junction bases unmatched: 4. CDR1 MGHRA and CDR2 YSYEKL come from the germline V gene. DNA for the CDR3: TGCGCCAGCAGCCAAGATCGACAGGGGAGTCAGCCCCAGCATTTT. It specifies CASSQDRQGSQPQHF.

The rearrangement links TRBV28 to TRBJ1-2; D ambiguous. The CDR3 length is 12 residues. V dropped 6 bases and J dropped 0 bases, with 5 bases sitting between them. From germline, CDR1 is MDHEN and CDR2 SYDVKM. CDR3 sequence (DNA): TGTGCCAGCAGCGCTACTAACTATGGCTACACCTTC. Its translation: CASSATNYGYTF.